These 3 T cell receptor beta chains came from one sample sequenced in a study of cytomegalovirus exposure and HLA in healthy donors. PCR involved 60 Vbeta and 13 Jbeta primers. Clones were read by immunoSEQ multiplex PCR, and TCRdb kept only the in-frame ones, dropping some. The sample records around 86,000 clones, around 80% being singletons. Sample: PBMCs. These receptors were collected from a man aged 50 to 60 in good health and CMV-seropositive.

V gene TRBV7-2 combines with J gene TRBJ2-2; TRBD2 aligns across 7 bases. CDR3 size: 13 residues. CDR1 and CDR2 (germline): SGHTA, FQGNSA. The J segment lost 7 bases and the V segment lost 2 bases, leaving 1 base of the junction unmatched. CDR3 nucleotide sequence: TGTGCCAGCAGCTTACAGCGGGGCGGGGAGCTGTTTTTT. Protein: CASSLQRGGELFF.

The chain carries TRBV5-1 and TRBJ2-7; 9 positions agree with TRBD2. CDR3 length: 17 amino acids. V trimming: 1 base; J trimming: 4 bases; junction bases outside the gene matches: 12. Germline V CDR1 and CDR2: SGHRS, YFSETQ. CDR3 loop: CASSLQGLASGTYEQYF. Here the CDR3 DNA reads TGCGCCAGCAGCTTGCAGGGATTGGCTAGCGGGACATACGAGCAGTACTTC.

This chain uses TRBV5-1 with TRBJ1-1; possibly TRBD1 for D (6 bases). This CDR3 contains 15 residues. V was pared by 4 bases and J by 3 bases, with 16 bases between. CDR1 is SGHRS and CDR2 is YFSETQ in the germline V gene. As DNA, the CDR3 is TGCGCCAGCAGCGTCGGACAGCTAGGACACACTGAAGCTTTCTTT. Its protein product is CASSVGQLGHTEAFF.